Included here is one TCR beta chain sequence, with context. Its antigen is not yet known. Base qualities were left out, and no much larger clone turns up one base away. These data originate in a study of blood T cell repertoires in COVID-19 (dated by TCRdb to the early 2020s). As for the study more broadly: Collaborator samples came from the United States, Italy and Spain and covered acute and convalescent phases of COVID-19. The repertoires were released in a freely available public database meant as a resource for research on the immune response to SARS-CoV-2. Deeply sampled blood TCRbeta repertoires from subjects exposed to, actively infected with, or recovered from COVID-19 were included in the dataset. A de-identified subject ID, COVID-19 status, age in years and sex were almost always included in the sample metadata. Samples were obtained from the ongoing ImmuneRACE study (first 160 participants) and from 1,254 subjects provided by 6 global collaborators. The material from the prospective study consisted of cDNA or gDNA derived from T cells, B-cell-depleted T cells, or PBMCs. Where available, HLA class I and class II types were taken from metadata supplied by the sample provider and were not determined by assay-based typing.

Samples from volunteer blood donors who had recovered from COVID-19 were contributed by a second Seattle source. Collaborating institutions collected whole blood in K2EDTA tubes following their own protocols. For TCRbeta analysis, collaborator samples were shipped as frozen whole blood, as isolated PBMCs, or as DNA extracted from either sample type. TCRbeta CDR3 regions were amplified from genomic DNA using the immunoSEQ Assay, a bias-controlled multiplex PCR. On the authors' methods: The number of nucleated cells in each sample was estimated from the amplification of reference gene primers within the assay. Sequence reads were collapsed and filtered to measure the absolute abundance of every unique TCRbeta CDR3 rearrangement. For each sample, productive Simpson clonality was calculated as the square root of Simpson's diversity index over productive rearrangements. TCRdb retrieved this table from immuneACCESS and kept in-frame rearrangements only. Not all clones are present; in checked studies, unresolved V genes account for under half, and no reason is known for the remainder. The V and J calls and clone size were taken over from that table, and D and trimming were inferred from the DNA. For this sample there are about 220,000 clones; 80% to 85% appear just once. The top ten constitute around 2.7% of the sample.

The cysteine opens and the phenylalanine closes a CDR3 of 17 amino acids. Of the read, only the CDR3 DNA is kept; its 51 bases are in frame from base 1. Study-level results and caveats: The amount of clinical and demographic metadata varied by source and participant and was provided uncurated.

The specimen sequenced was peripheral blood. The receptor chain draws on TRBV21-1 and TRBJ2-7; the table's D gene call, TRBD2, was not cross checked with the DNA. TRBV21-1 is designated a pseudogene. This sequence was found in a woman in her twenties or thirties who had recovered from COVID-19. The DNA reads TGTGCCAGCAGCAAAGGGGATTTTTGGGAGGGCGGATACGAGCAGTACTTC. This codes for CASSKGDFWEGGYEQYF.